The present T cell receptor (beta chain) was sequenced within a study of blood T cell repertoires in COVID-19. On the study more broadly: Acute and convalescent COVID-19 samples came from the United States, Italy and Spain. The cDNA or gDNA used as material had been derived from T cells, B-cell-depleted T cells, or PBMCs.

CDR3 length: 20 amino acids. Germline loops: CDR1 LGHDT, CDR2 YNNKEL (reference sequence). J lost 4 bases, V lost 0 bases, and 15 bases had no gene match. Donors were grouped by their self-reported clinical history. The assay was immunoSEQ multiplex PCR, and TCRdb's table has in-frame clones only and misses some. The sample gives about 250,000 clones, around 89% of which show up once; approximately 2.5% is in the top ten. The rearrangement links TRBV3-1 (or the pseudogene TRBV3-2) to TRBJ2-1; TRBD1 aligns across 10 bases. The sequence derives from a woman aged 18-35 years who had recovered from COVID-19. The specimen was PBMCs or T cells enriched from blood (not recorded which). CDR3 DNA sequence: TGTGCCAGCAGCCAAGATTTAACGGGACAGGGGCGCGGTGGTTACAATGAGCAGTTCTTC. Translated, it gives CASSQDLTGQGRGGYNEQFF.